The 19 T cell receptor beta chains presented below share a single source sample, sequenced in a study. Using its own MiXCR run on the 5' RACE reads, TCRdb lists one record per CDR3 protein. Of 35,000 to 50,000 distinct CDR3 sequences in the sample, less than 30% were seen once. What was sequenced was memory CD4+ T cells sorted from a lymph node. Sample subset: memory CD4+ T cells, CD4+CD45RO+CD25-. The receptors were gathered from a female donor with breast cancer.

DNA of the CDR3: TGTGCCAGCAGTTTATCCACTGAAGCTTTCTTT. This sequence encodes CASSLSTEAFF. The chain is built from TRBV28 and TRBJ1-1; D is undetermined. The V end was cut by 1 base, the J end by 4 bases, with 1 base between. Looked up from germline, CDR1 is MDHEN and CDR2 is SYDVKM. The CDR3 totals 11 residues.

The sample holds a few counts of this clonotype. DNA of the CDR3: TGTGCCAGCTCACCGAACCGGGACTCGGCCACAGATACGCAGTATTTT. This sequence encodes CASSPNRDSATDTQYF. The gene calls are TRBV18 and TRBJ2-3, with D tentatively TRBD2 (6 bases). The V gene's germline CDR1 is KGHSH and CDR2 LQKENI. This CDR3 spans 16 amino acids. Between the trimmed V and J ends, which lost 3 bases and 2 bases, there was a span of 15 bases. The full variable domain, in which reference TRBV18 and TRBJ2-3 provide the parts outside the CDR3, is NAGVMQNPRHLVRRRGQEARLRCSPMKGHSHVYWYRQLPEEGLKFMVYLQKENIIDESGMPKERFSAEFPKEGPSILRIQQVVRGDSAAYFCASSPNRDSATDTQYFGPGTRLTVL.

The CDR3 is CASSVDRGNEQFF. The CDR3 DNA reads TGTGCCAGCAGCGTAGACAGGGGGAATGAGCAGTTCTTC. This chain connects TRBV9 to TRBJ2-1; 8 bases line up with TRBD1. The CDR3 sequence is 13 residues long. Germline V lookup: CDR1 SGDLS, CDR2 YYNGEE. Losses at the gene ends were 0 bases for V and 7 bases for J; bases not matched to a gene: 0. Together with reference TRBV9 and TRBJ2-1, the CDR3 gives the full variable domain: DSGVTQTPKHLITATGQRVTLRCSPRSGDLSVYWYQQSLDQGLQFLIQYYNGEERAKGNILERFSAQQFPDLHSELNLSSLELGDSALYFCASSVDRGNEQFFGPGTRLTVL.

This chain links TRBV15 with TRBJ1-5; the D is unclear. The CDR3 sequence is 14 residues long. With 0 bases removed from V and 5 bases from J, the gap between germline ends came to 8 bases. Germline assignment: CDR1 LNHNV and CDR2 YYDKDF (reference sequence). DNA of the CDR3: TGTGCCACCAGCAGAGATACCAGTTATCAGCCCCAGCATTTT. Its protein is CATSRDTSYQPQHF.

Comments on this clonotype: One junction end disagrees with the germline gene, perhaps due to a read error. The chain employs TRBV15 and TRBJ2-4, with a possible D match to TRBD2 (5 bases). There are 14 residues in the CDR3. Germline V lookup: CDR1 LNHNV, CDR2 YYDKDF (reference sequence). The CDR3 DNA follows: TGTACCACCGCCCCCGGTCTAGCCAAAAGCATTCAGTACTTC. Its protein is CTTAPGLAKSIQYF.

This clonotype came up a few times. Here the CDR3 DNA reads TGTGCCAGCAGCCCTGGGGGGGCGAACGGCTACACCTTC. This codes for CASSPGGANGYTF. The V and J genes are TRBV9 and TRBJ1-2, with a tentative D call TRBD1 (6 bases). Germline V gene sequence: CDR1 SGDLS, CDR2 YYNGEE. The length of the CDR3 is 13 residues. With 4 bases removed from V and 8 bases from J, the gap between germline ends came to 15 bases.

The CDR3 here is CASREGDSADTQYF. CDR3 nucleotides: TGTGCTTCCCGGGAGGGGGATTCAGCGGATACGCAGTATTTT. V gene TRBV27 combines with J gene TRBJ2-3, with 8 bases identical to TRBD2. The CDR3 has 14 amino acids. CDR1 is MNHEY, CDR2 SMNVEV, per germline (reference sequence).

As to this clonotype: A much larger clone differs from this one at a single base, so this may be a read error. Because it lacks the conserved phenylalanine or tryptophan at the end, this CDR3 is likely a read error. V usage is TRBV5-6 and J usage is TRBJ1-1, with D unresolved. The CDR3 is 12 residues long. CDR1 is SGHDT and CDR2 is YYEEEE in the germline V gene. V gave up 4 bases and J gave up 7 bases, with 11 bases separating them. The CDR3 is CASSSDLDEAFS. DNA of the CDR3: TGTGCCAGCAGCAGTGATTTGGATGAAGCTTTCTCT.

This clonotype was observed a handful of times. The chain carries TRBV20-1 and TRBJ2-5; D not certain. V lost 4 bases and J 1 base, leaving 7 bases between the germline ends. Germline-derived CDR1 and CDR2 are DFQATT and SNEGSKA (reference sequence). The CDR3 has 12 amino acids. The CDR3 nucleotides are TGCAGTGCTAATACGGTCCAAGAGACCCAGTACTTC. Residues: CSANTVQETQYF.

This clonotype was counted a few times. The V gene is TRBV28, the J gene TRBJ2-5; TRBD1 agrees at 8 bases. The germline V gene has CDR1 MDHEN and CDR2 SYDVKM. Losses at the gene ends were 7 bases for V and 4 bases for J; bases not matched to a gene: 11. The CDR3 runs to 15 residues. In nucleotides, the CDR3 is TGTGCCAGCATCGCAGGGGGCGCGGGACGAGAGACCCAGTACTTC. As protein: CASIAGGAGRETQYF.

This clonotype appeared a single time. The rearrangement joins TRBV7-8 to TRBJ1-2; D remains ambiguous. Germline CDR1 and CDR2: SGHVS and FQNEAQ. Trimming cost V 5 bases and J 3 bases, with 13 bases left between them. The CDR3 runs to 14 residues. As DNA, the CDR3 is TGTGCCAGCAGCGGCTACGGCATTGACTATGGCTACACCTTC. It specifies CASSGYGIDYGYTF.

The chain carries TRBV19 and TRBJ2-7; the match to TRBD2 covers 11 bases. The germline CDR1 and CDR2 sequences are LNHDA and SQIVND (reference sequence). Trimming cost V 1 base and J 3 bases; bases outside gene matches: 2. This CDR3 contains 15 residues. The CDR3 loop reads CASSIVGTSGYEQYF. CDR3 nucleotide sequence: TGTGCCAGTAGTATAGTTGGGACTAGCGGCTACGAGCAGTACTTC.

This clonotype was seen at least ten times. CDR3 region: CASSYQGPGANVLTF. CDR3 coding DNA: TGTGCCAGCAGCTACCAGGGGCCAGGGGCCAACGTCCTGACTTTC. J is TRBJ2-6 and V is TRBV6-5; possibly TRBD1 for D (6 bases). V was shortened by 6 bases and J by 4 bases, with 13 bases between the two germline ends. Germline V gives CDR1 MNHEY, CDR2 SVGAGI. This CDR3 contains 15 residues.

The chain recombines TRBV9 with TRBJ2-5; a weak D match, TRBD1 (5 bases). The CDR3 has 15 amino acids. V was clipped by 0 bases and J by 1 base, with 10 bases between them. Germline lookup yields CDR1 SGDLS and CDR2 YYNGEE. The CDR3 sequence: CASSVVGALQETQYF. The CDR3 bases are TGTGCCAGCAGCGTAGTTGGGGCCCTCCAAGAGACCCAGTACTTC.

V and J are TRBV7-3 and TRBJ2-7, with D possibly being TRBD1 (5 bases). Germline CDR1 and CDR2: SGHTA and FQGTGA. Trimming took off 2 bases at V and 6 bases at J, with 11 bases between the two ends. The CDR3 is made up of 13 amino acids. The CDR3 region has the DNA TGTGCCAGCAGCTTAGTCCAGGGCAGCGAGCAGTACTTC. Translating it yields CASSLVQGSEQYF.

This sequence joins TRBV5-1 and TRBJ2-3; no firm D call. CDR3 length: 16 residues. V lost 0 bases and J lost 0, with 11 bases in between. Germline CDR1 SGHRS, CDR2 YFSETQ. CDR3: CASSLAMTTSTDTQYF. The CDR3 coding sequence is TGCGCCAGCAGCTTGGCCATGACAACTAGCACAGATACGCAGTATTTT.

This chain connects TRBV4-1 to TRBJ2-7; the D gene is possibly TRBD1 (5 bases). Germline V gene data show CDR1 as MGHRA and CDR2 as YSYEKL. The CDR3 has 11 residues. V was clipped by 6 bases and J by 6 bases, with 9 bases between them. The CDR3 sequence is CASRSRAEQYF. DNA for the CDR3: TGCGCCAGCAGGTCCAGGGCCGAGCAGTACTTC.

This chain connects TRBV29-1 to TRBJ2-7; weak D call: TRBD1 (6 bases). Germline CDR1 and CDR2: SQVTM and ANQGSEA. The CDR3 spans 11 residues. The V end was cut by 4 bases, the J end by 7 bases, with 11 bases between. CDR3 sequence (DNA): TGCAGCGTTGGGACAGCCTTGGAGCAGTACTTC. This codes for CSVGTALEQYF.

This clonotype was detected a few times. The chain combines TRBV6-5 with TRBJ2-3, with a possible D match to TRBD2 (6 bases). The CDR3 consists of 15 residues. V lost 6 bases and J lost 0, with 13 bases in between. Germline CDR1 is MNHEY and CDR2 is SVGAGI. This CDR3 reads CASRLREFSTDTQYF. CDR3 DNA: TGTGCCAGCAGACTCCGGGAGTTTAGCACAGATACGCAGTATTTT.